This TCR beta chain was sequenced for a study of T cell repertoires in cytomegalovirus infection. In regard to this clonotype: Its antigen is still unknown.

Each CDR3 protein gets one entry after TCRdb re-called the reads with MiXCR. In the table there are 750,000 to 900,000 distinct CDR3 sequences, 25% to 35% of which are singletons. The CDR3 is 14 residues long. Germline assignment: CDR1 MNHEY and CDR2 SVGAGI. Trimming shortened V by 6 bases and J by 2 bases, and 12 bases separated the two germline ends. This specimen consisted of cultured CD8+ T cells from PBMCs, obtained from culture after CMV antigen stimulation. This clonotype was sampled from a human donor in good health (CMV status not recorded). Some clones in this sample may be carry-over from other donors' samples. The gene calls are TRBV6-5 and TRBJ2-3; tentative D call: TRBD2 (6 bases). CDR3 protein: CASRTTSLTDTQYF. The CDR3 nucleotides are TGTGCCAGCAGAACTACTAGCCTCACAGATACGCAGTATTTT.